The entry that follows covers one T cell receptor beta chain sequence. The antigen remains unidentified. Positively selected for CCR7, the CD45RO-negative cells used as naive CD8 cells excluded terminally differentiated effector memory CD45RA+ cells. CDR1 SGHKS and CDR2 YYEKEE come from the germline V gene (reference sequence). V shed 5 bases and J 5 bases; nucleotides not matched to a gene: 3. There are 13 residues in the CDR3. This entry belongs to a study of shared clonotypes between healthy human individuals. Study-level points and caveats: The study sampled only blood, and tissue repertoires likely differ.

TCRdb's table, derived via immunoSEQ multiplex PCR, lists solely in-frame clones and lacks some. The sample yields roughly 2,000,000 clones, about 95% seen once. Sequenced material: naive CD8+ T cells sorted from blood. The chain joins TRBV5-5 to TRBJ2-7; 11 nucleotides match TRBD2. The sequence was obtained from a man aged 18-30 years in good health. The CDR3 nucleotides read TGTGCCAGCAGTAGACTAGCGGGACACGAGCAGTACTTC. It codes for CASSRLAGHEQYF.